These 4 T cell receptor beta chains originate from one sample sequenced in a study of T cells in Graves' hyperthyroidism and ophthalmopathy. The TCR beta CDR3 regions underwent amplification using RNA transcripts as the source. An initial round of RT-PCR targeting the TCR CDR3 relied on the HTBI primer set. TCRdb reanalysed the multiplex PCR reads using MiXCR and keeps one entry per CDR3 protein. Among 150,000 or so distinct CDR3 sequences listed, 22% were seen once. The sequencing sample was made of blood. The receptor source for this set is a woman in her forties or fifties with Graves' hyperthyroidism that later progressed to Graves' ophthalmopathy.

At least ten counts were recorded for this clonotype. This sequence joins TRBV3-1 and TRBJ1-1; 7 bases align to TRBD1. The length of the CDR3 is 18 residues. CDR1 and CDR2 from the germline V gene are LGHDT and YNNKEL (reference sequence). V was clipped by 4 bases and J by 3 bases; unmatched bases: 17. CDR3 in amino acids: CASSPGIRGMSKYTEAFF. In nucleotides, the CDR3 is TGTGCCAGCAGCCCCGGGATCAGGGGGATGAGTAAGTACACTGAAGCTTTCTTT.

The rearrangement links TRBV11-2 to TRBJ2-7; 7 bases line up with TRBD2. CDR3 length: 15 residues. V lost 1 base, J lost 0 bases, and 3 bases stayed unmatched. Germline loops: CDR1 SGHAT, CDR2 FQNNGV. The CDR3 loop reads CASSLGGSPSYEQYF. CDR3 coding DNA: TGTGCCAGCAGCTTAGGCGGGAGCCCCTCCTACGAGCAGTACTTC.

The chain couples TRBV12-5 to TRBJ2-1, with 10 bases lining up with TRBD2. The CDR3 runs to 15 residues. The trim removed 6 bases at V and 3 bases at J, leaving 5 bases unmatched. The germline V gene encodes CDR1 LGHNT and CDR2 FRNRAP. CDR3 in amino acids: CASGSSGRRYNEQFF. DNA of the CDR3: TGTGCTAGTGGAAGTAGCGGGAGGCGCTACAATGAGCAGTTCTTC.

This clonotype was recorded a few times. The genes are TRBV19 and TRBJ1-2; D remains ambiguous. V lost 5 bases, J lost 3 bases, and 10 bases lay in between. CDR3 length: 13 residues. The germline V gene has CDR1 LNHDA and CDR2 SQIVND (reference sequence). This CDR3 reads CASSRTADYGYTF. For the CDR3, the DNA is TGTGCCAGTAGTCGGACCGCCGACTATGGCTACACCTTC.